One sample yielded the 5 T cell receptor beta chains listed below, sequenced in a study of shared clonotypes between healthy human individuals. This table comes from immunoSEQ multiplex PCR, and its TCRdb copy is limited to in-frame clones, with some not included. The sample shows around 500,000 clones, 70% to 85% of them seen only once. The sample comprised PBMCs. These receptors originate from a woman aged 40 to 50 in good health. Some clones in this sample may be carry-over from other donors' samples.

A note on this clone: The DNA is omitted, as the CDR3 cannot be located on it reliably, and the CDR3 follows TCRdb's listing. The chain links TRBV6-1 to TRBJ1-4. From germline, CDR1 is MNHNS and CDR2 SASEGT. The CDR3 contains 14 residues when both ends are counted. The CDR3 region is CASSESVALGTECF.

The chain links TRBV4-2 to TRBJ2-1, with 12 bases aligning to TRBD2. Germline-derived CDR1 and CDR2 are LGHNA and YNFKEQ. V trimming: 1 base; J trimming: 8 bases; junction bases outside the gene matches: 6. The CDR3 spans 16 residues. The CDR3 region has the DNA TGTGCCAGCAGCCAAGGTGGACTAGCGGGAAAATATGAGCAGTTCTTC. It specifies CASSQGGLAGKYEQFF.

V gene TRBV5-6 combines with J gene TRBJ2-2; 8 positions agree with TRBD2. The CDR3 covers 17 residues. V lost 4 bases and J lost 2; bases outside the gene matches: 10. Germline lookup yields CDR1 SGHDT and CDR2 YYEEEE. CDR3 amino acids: CASSNGVAGTNTGELFF. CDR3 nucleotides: TGTGCCAGCAGCAACGGAGTAGCGGGAACCAACACCGGGGAGCTGTTTTTT.

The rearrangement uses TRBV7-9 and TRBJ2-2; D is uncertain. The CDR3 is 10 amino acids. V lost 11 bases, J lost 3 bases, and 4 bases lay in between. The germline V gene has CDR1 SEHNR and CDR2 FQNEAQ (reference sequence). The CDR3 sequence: CAPYTGELFF. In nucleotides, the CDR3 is TGTGCCCCCTACACCGGGGAGCTGTTTTTT.

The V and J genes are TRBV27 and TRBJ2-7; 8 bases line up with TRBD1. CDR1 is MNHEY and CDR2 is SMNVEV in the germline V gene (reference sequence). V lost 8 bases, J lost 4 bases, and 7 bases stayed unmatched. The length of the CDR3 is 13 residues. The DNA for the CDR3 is TGTGCCAGCGGCAGGACAGGGAGGTACGAGCAGTACTTC. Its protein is CASGRTGRYEQYF.